Listed here are 9 T cell receptor beta chains from one sample, sequenced in a study of blood T cells in healthy people across ages. A second about 7 to 12 cycle PCR used barcoded and J-beta primers. TCRdb itself ran the 5' RACE reads through MiXCR, one entry per CDR3 protein. The profile covers 780,000 or so distinct CDR3 sequences, with approximately 53% appearing a single time and approximately 40% taken by the ten largest. Sequenced: blood. These receptors all stem from a man older than 75 in good health.

The chain has TRBV24-1 and TRBJ2-1; D is uncertain. The DNA matches TRBJ2-7 better at its end, which makes the J call doubtful. The CDR3 has 14 amino acids. Germline values: CDR1 KGHDR, CDR2 SFDVKD. The CDR3 DNA is TGTGCCACCAGTGATCCCCCGGCCTACAATGAGCAGTACTTC. It is translated as CATSDPPAYNEQYF.

This clonotype was detected only a few times. This chain joins TRBV20-1 and TRBJ2-7; 7 bases agree with TRBD1. Losses at the gene ends were 2 bases for V and 6 bases for J; bases not matched to a gene: 4. The length of the CDR3 is 12 residues. Germline V gene sequence: CDR1 DFQATT, CDR2 SNEGSKA (reference sequence). Here the CDR3 reads CSARRTGVEQYF. The CDR3 DNA sequence: TGCAGTGCTAGAAGAACAGGGGTCGAGCAGTACTTC.

This clonotype was detected a few times. V is TRBV5-1 and J is TRBJ2-3; 9 bases line up with TRBD1. J gave up 4 bases and V 4 bases, and 4 bases lay outside the gene matches. The CDR3 is 14 amino acids. The V gene's germline CDR1 is SGHRS and CDR2 YFSETQ. The CDR3 region is CASSPRQGADTQYF. The CDR3 DNA reads TGCGCCAGCAGCCCTCGACAGGGGGCAGATACGCAGTATTTT. Looking up the rest from reference TRBV5-1 and TRBJ2-3 gives the full variable domain: KAGVTQTPRYLIKTRGQQVTLSCSPISGHRSVSWYQQTPGQGLQFLFEYFSETQRNKGNFPGRFSGRQFSNSRSEMNVSTLELGDSALYLCASSPRQGADTQYFGPGTRLTVL.

This clonotype came up a few times. The chain employs TRBV24-1 and TRBJ1-2; possible D gene TRBD1, 5 bases. V lost 5 bases to trimming and J lost 3 bases, with 15 bases between them. The CDR3 contains 15 residues. The germline CDR1 and CDR2 sequences are KGHDR and SFDVKD. CDR3 in DNA: TGTGCCACCAGTGGCGTAGGGGCAGGCGACTATGGCTACACCTTC. Protein sequence: CATSGVGAGDYGYTF.

The chain has TRBV4-2 and TRBJ2-3; 13 bases line up with TRBD2. This CDR3 contains 18 residues. The germline CDR1 and CDR2 sequences are LGHNA and YNFKEQ. V was pared by 0 bases and J by 4 bases, with 7 bases of the junction left unmatched. DNA for the CDR3: TGTGCCAGCAGCCAAGAAGGGACCGGGACTAGCGGGGCAGATACGCAGTATTTT. Amino acids: CASSQEGTGTSGADTQYF.

CDR3 residues: CASSPTSGRLGYAYF. CDR3 nucleotide sequence: TGTGCCAGCAGCCCGACTAGCGGGAGACTCGGGTACGCGTATTTT. The chain carries TRBV7-6 and TRBJ2-3, with TRBD2 identical over 12 bases. Germline V CDR1 and CDR2: SGHVS, FNYEAQ. This CDR3 spans 15 amino acids. Trimming removed 5 bases from V and 14 bases from J; junction bases left unmatched: 14.

V usage is TRBV5-1 and J usage is TRBJ1-1; unclear D gene. Trimming cost V 2 bases and J 3 bases, with 14 bases left between them. The CDR3 has 15 residues. Germline values: CDR1 SGHRS, CDR2 YFSETQ. CDR3 in DNA: TGCGCCAGCAGCTTCAGGACCGAGGGAGACACTGAAGCTTTCTTT. Translating it yields CASSFRTEGDTEAFF.

This clonotype was observed a few times. The gene calls are TRBV12-3 or TRBV12-4 and TRBJ1-2; 9 nucleotides line up with TRBD1. J gave up 8 bases and V 5 bases, and 6 bases lay outside the gene matches. The CDR3 length is 13 residues. The DNA for the CDR3 is TGTGCCAGCAGTACCGGGACAGGGAGAGGCTACACCTTC. Translated: CASSTGTGRGYTF.

This CDR3 is CATSRVGGTEAFF. CDR3 sequence (DNA): TGTGCCACCAGCAGAGTTGGGGGTACTGAAGCTTTCTTT. The rearrangement links TRBV15 to TRBJ1-1; D may be TRBD1 (5 bases). Between the trimmed V and J ends, which lost 1 base and 5 bases, there was a span of 8 bases. This CDR3 is 13 amino acids long. CDR1 LNHNV and CDR2 YYDKDF come from the germline V gene (reference sequence).